This T cell receptor (beta chain) was recovered during a study of cytomegalovirus exposure and HLA in healthy donors. About this clone itself: Its antigen is undetermined.

Points from the study as a whole: Cytomegalovirus status was reportedly diagnosed by the classifier with high sensitivity and specificity. CMV antigen specificity was confirmed in vitro for three CMV-associated chains. Among TCR beta chains, those listed as cytomegalovirus-associated numbered 164.

Produced via immunoSEQ multiplex PCR; TCRdb's table is partial and in-frame only. The repertoire holds roughly 120,000 clones, with more than 75% as singletons. Separation from the approximately 720-subject first cohort characterized the roughly 120-subject validation cohort, to which the donors belonged. Germline V gene sequence: CDR1 SEHNR, CDR2 FQNEAQ (reference sequence). V was trimmed by 4 bases and J by 6 bases, leaving 8 bases between them. The CDR3 covers 12 residues. Sequences were obtained from PBMCs. V gene TRBV7-9 combines with J gene TRBJ2-3; a weak D match, TRBD2 (6 bases). The receptor comes from a young man in good health and CMV-seronegative. The CDR3 protein is CASSSGEDTQYF. CDR3 DNA: TGTGCCAGCAGCTCGGGGGAGGATACGCAGTATTTT.